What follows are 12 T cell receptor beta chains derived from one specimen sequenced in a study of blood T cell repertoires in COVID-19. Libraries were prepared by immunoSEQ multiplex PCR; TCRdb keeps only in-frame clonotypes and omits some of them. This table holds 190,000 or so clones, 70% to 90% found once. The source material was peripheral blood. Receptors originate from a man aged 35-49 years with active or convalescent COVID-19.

CDR3 in amino acids: CASSLDGGDYGYTF. CDR3 DNA sequence: TGTGCCAGCAGCTTAGACGGGGGGGACTATGGCTACACCTTC. This chain links TRBV11-2 with TRBJ1-2, with a weak D call TRBD1 (5 bases). This CDR3 comprises 14 residues. V lost 0 bases, J lost 3 bases, and 8 bases lay in between. The germline CDR1 and CDR2 sequences are SGHAT and FQNNGV.

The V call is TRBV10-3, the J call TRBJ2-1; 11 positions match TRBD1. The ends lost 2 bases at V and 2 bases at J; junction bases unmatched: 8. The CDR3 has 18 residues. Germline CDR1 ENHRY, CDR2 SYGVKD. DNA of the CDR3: TGTGCCATCAGTGAGCCGGACAGGGGGCTTACTACCTACAATGAGCAGTTCTTC. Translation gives CAISEPDRGLTTYNEQFF.

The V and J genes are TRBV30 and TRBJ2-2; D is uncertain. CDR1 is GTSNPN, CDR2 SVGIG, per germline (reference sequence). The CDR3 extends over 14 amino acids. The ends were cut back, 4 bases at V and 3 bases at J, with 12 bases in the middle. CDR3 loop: CAWIARYDTGELFF. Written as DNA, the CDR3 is TGTGCCTGGATAGCACGGTACGACACCGGGGAGCTGTTTTTT.

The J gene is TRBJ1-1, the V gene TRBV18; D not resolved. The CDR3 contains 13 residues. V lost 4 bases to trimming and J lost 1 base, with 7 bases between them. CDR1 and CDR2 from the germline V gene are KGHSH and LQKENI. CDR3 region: CASSRESNTEAFF. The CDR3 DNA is TGTGCCAGCTCACGGGAGTCGAACACTGAAGCTTTCTTT.

The CDR3 nucleotides are TGTGCCAGCAGTTACATGGGACTTGAGGAGACCCAGTACTTC. Translated, it gives CASSYMGLEETQYF. The rearrangement links TRBV6-2 or TRBV6-3 to TRBJ2-5; possibly TRBD2 for D (6 bases). V was shortened by 2 bases and J by 5 bases, with 12 bases between the two germline ends. The CDR3 runs 14 residues. Germline V CDR1 and CDR2: MNHEY, SVGEGT.

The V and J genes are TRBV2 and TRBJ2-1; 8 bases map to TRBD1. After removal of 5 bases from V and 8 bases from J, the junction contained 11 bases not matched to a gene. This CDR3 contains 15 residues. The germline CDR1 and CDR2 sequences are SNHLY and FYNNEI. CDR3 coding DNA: TGTGCCAGCAGTCCGACAGGGGATGACATCCATGAGCAGTTCTTC. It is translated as CASSPTGDDIHEQFF.

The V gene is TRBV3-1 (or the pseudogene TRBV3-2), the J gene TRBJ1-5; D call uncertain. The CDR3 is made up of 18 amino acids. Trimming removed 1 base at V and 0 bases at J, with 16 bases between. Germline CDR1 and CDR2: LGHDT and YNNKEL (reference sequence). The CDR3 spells CASSQGLLVTYSNQPQHF. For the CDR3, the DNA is TGTGCCAGCAGCCAAGGATTGTTGGTTACTTATAGCAATCAGCCCCAGCATTTT.

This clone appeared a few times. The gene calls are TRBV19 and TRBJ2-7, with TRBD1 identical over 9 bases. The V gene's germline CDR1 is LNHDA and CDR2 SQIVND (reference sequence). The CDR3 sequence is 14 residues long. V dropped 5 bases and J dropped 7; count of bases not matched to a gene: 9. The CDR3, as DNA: TGTGCCAGTAGTGCGGACAGGGGAACGCGTGAGCAGTACTTC. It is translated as CASSADRGTREQYF.

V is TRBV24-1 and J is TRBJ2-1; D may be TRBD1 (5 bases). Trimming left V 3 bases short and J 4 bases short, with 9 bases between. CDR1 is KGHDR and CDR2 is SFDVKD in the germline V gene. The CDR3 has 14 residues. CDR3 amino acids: CATSDLTAYNEQFF. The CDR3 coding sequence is TGTGCCACCAGTGATCTGACAGCTTACAATGAGCAGTTCTTC.

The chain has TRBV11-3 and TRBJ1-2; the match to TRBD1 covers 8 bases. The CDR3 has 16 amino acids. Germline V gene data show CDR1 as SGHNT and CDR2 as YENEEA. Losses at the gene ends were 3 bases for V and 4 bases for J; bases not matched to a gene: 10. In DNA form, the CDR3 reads TGTGCCAGCAGCTTCGGATCACAGGGGGTTAGCTATGGCTACACCTTC. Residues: CASSFGSQGVSYGYTF.

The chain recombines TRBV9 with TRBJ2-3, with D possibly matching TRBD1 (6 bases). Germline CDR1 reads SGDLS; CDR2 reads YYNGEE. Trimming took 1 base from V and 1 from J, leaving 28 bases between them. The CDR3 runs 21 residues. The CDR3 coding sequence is TGTGCCAGCAGCGTAACCCCACAGGGAGCACCCGCGGTCGGCCGCACAGATACGCAGTATTTT. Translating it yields CASSVTPQGAPAVGRTDTQYF.

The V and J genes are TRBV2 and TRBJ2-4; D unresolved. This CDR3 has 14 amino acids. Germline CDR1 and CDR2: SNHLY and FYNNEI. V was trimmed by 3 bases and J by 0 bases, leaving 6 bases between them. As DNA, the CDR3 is TGTGCCAGCAGTGATGGCCTAGCCAAAAACATTCAGTACTTC. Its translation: CASSDGLAKNIQYF.